This T cell receptor (beta chain) was captured in a study of blood T cell repertoires in COVID-19. The method was immunoSEQ multiplex PCR; TCRdb's version includes in-frame clones alone and lacks a portion of them. Of some 200,000 clones listed, around 84% are singletons. V was pared by 0 bases and J by 0 bases, with 11 bases of the junction left unmatched. The germline V gene has CDR1 SGHTS and CDR2 YDEGEE. CDR3 length: 19 residues. The TCR was taken from a woman aged 80 or over with active or convalescent COVID-19. The V gene is TRBV5-8, the J gene TRBJ1-2; 10 positions agree with TRBD1. The material sequenced was peripheral blood. CDR3 sequence reads: CASSLETGGAGPANYGYTF. The CDR3 nucleotides are TGTGCCAGCAGCTTGGAGACAGGGGGCGCGGGTCCGGCTAACTATGGCTACACCTTC.